These 30 T cell receptor beta chains share one sample of origin, sequenced in a study of blood T cell repertoires in COVID-19 (dated by TCRdb to about 2020). The protocol used for the library was the immunoSEQ multiplex PCR assay. The table comes from immuneACCESS by way of TCRdb, which keeps in-frame sequences with V and J called. Part of the clones is missing from these tables; in studies checked, under half for an unresolved V gene and the rest for unknown reasons. The sample data list 650,000 to 800,000 clones, and 85% to 90% of these were observed just once. The ten largest make up around 0.3% of the sample. Sequenced input: peripheral blood. These receptors all come from a woman aged 18-29 years with acute or convalescent COVID-19.

The J gene is TRBJ1-1, the V gene TRBV5-1; no clear D gene. V lost 4 bases to trimming and J lost 3 bases, with 7 bases between them. This CDR3 spans 12 amino acids. Germline V gene sequence: CDR1 SGHRS, CDR2 YFSETQ. CDR3 nucleotide sequence: TGCGCCAGCAGCGGCCGGGACACTGAAGCTTTCTTT. Its translation is CASSGRDTEAFF.

This chain connects TRBV29-1 to TRBJ1-2; 10 bases align to TRBD1. Per the germline V gene, CDR1 is SQVTM and CDR2 is ANQGSEA. The trim removed 6 bases at V and 2 bases at J, leaving 3 bases unmatched. The CDR3 totals 13 residues. CDR3 sequence reads: CSVPTGGNYGYTF. The CDR3 DNA sequence: TGCAGCGTCCCGACAGGGGGCAACTATGGCTACACCTTC.

This chain links TRBV27 with TRBJ2-7; a possible D gene is TRBD2 (6 bases). CDR1 and CDR2 (germline): MNHEY, SMNVEV (reference sequence). This CDR3 contains 14 residues. The V and J ends lost 5 bases and 9 bases respectively, with 20 bases between them. CDR3 nucleotides: TGTGCCAGCAGTGTCGGTGGTAGCGGCCGAGGGCAGTACTTC. It translates to CASSVGGSGRGQYF.

V gene TRBV11-2 combines with J gene TRBJ1-2, with D maybe TRBD1 (5 bases). CDR3 length: 14 amino acids. Germline values: CDR1 SGHAT, CDR2 FQNNGV. Trimming shortened V by 5 bases and J by 4 bases, and 14 bases separated the two germline ends. The CDR3 DNA is TGTGCCAGCAGCACCCCCCCGGGGGTCTATGGCTACACCTTC. This codes for CASSTPPGVYGYTF.

This rearrangement joins TRBV5-1 to TRBJ1-6; 11 positions match TRBD1. The CDR3 has 14 amino acids. The germline gives CDR1 SGHRS, CDR2 YFSETQ. The V and J ends lost 4 bases and 10 bases, in that order; junction bases with no gene match: 4. In nucleotides, the CDR3 is TGCGCCAGCAGCCCCGGGACAGGGGGATCACCCCTCCACTTT. Translation gives CASSPGTGGSPLHF.

CDR3 amino acids: CASSRQGVAEAFF. CDR3 nucleotides: TGTGCCAGCAGCCGCCAAGGGGTGGCTGAAGCTTTCTTT. This chain connects TRBV3-1 (or the pseudogene TRBV3-2) to TRBJ1-1; maybe TRBD1 (5 bases). Germline V gene data show CDR1 as LGHDT and CDR2 as YNNKEL (reference sequence). This CDR3 comprises 13 residues. V was shortened by 4 bases and J by 6 bases, with 12 bases between the two germline ends.

This rearrangement joins TRBV7-2 to TRBJ2-3; TRBD2 agrees at 13 bases. Germline values: CDR1 SGHTA, CDR2 FQGNSA. This CDR3 has 17 residues. The junction had 5 bases not matched to a gene; V was cut back by 0 bases and J by 5 bases. CDR3 residues: CASSLAGLAGVLDTQYF. CDR3 DNA: TGTGCCAGCAGCTTAGCCGGACTAGCGGGGGTATTAGATACGCAGTATTTT.

This clone turned up a few times. The V call is TRBV9, the J call TRBJ2-1; TRBD1 matches 10 bases. Germline trimming cut 0 bases from V and 15 bases from J; bases unmatched to any gene: 21. The CDR3 consists of 18 residues. Germline CDR1 SGDLS, CDR2 YYNGEE. The CDR3 DNA is TGTGCCAGCAGCGTAGCTACGAGGGGGACAGGGGAGGCCAAAGAACGGTTCTTC. Protein sequence: CASSVATRGTGEAKERFF.

CDR3 bases: TGTGCCAGCAGCTATGGACAGGGGGCTTACGAGCAGTACTTC. This gives the protein CASSYGQGAYEQYF. The chain has TRBV5-4 and TRBJ2-7; 11 bases agree with TRBD1. The CDR3 loop spans 14 amino acids. V shed 3 bases and J 4 bases; nucleotides not matched to a gene: 3. The germline V gene has CDR1 SGHNT and CDR2 YYREEE (reference sequence).

V usage is TRBV11-3 and J usage is TRBJ2-1; the match to TRBD2 covers 16 bases. The length of the CDR3 is 15 residues. The trim removed 5 bases at V and 9 bases at J, leaving 4 bases unmatched. Germline CDR1 is SGHNT and CDR2 is YENEEA. The CDR3 sequence is CASSPGLAGGGEQFF. The DNA for the CDR3 is TGTGCCAGCAGCCCGGGACTAGCGGGGGGGGGTGAGCAGTTCTTC.

This clone has just one count. This chain uses TRBV5-6 with TRBJ1-3; D is undetermined. This CDR3 has 15 amino acids. CDR1 is SGHDT, CDR2 YYEEEE, per germline. Trimming left V 4 bases short and J 7 bases short, with 18 bases between. In nucleotides, the CDR3 is TGTGCCAGCAGCCCTAATGAGGGAGTACCTAACACCATATATTTT. Amino acids: CASSPNEGVPNTIYF.

The chain employs TRBV7-8 and TRBJ2-2, with 13 nucleotides matching TRBD2. Germline V gives CDR1 SGHVS, CDR2 FQNEAQ. This CDR3 is 18 amino acids long. After removal of 5 bases from V and 4 bases from J, the junction contained 10 bases not matched to a gene. CDR3 DNA: TGTGCCAGCAGCCCTAGACTAGCGGGGGGCCGTAGCACCGGGGAGCTGTTTTTT. Residues: CASSPRLAGGRSTGELFF.

V is TRBV24-1 and J is TRBJ1-2; TRBD1 agrees at 8 bases. Looked up from germline, CDR1 is KGHDR and CDR2 is SFDVKD. J was trimmed by 3 bases and V by 1 base; bases with no gene match: 6. This CDR3 comprises 16 residues. The CDR3 DNA is TGTGCCACCAGTGATTTTTCTGGACAGGGCCACTATGGCTACACCTTC. This gives the protein CATSDFSGQGHYGYTF.

The chain is built from TRBV5-4 and TRBJ2-1; D is perhaps TRBD2 (6 bases). Trimming stripped 2 bases from V and 5 bases from J, with 8 bases between. The CDR3 sequence is 13 residues long. Germline CDR1 is SGHNT and CDR2 is YYREEE (reference sequence). The CDR3 loop is CASSLRGNNEQFF. The CDR3 DNA follows: TGTGCCAGCAGCTTACGGGGGAACAATGAGCAGTTCTTC.

This clone was counted a single time. The chain carries TRBV9 and TRBJ2-3; tentatively, D is TRBD2 (5 bases). The ends were cut back, 1 base at V and 1 base at J, with 7 bases in the middle. This CDR3 contains 14 residues. CDR1 is SGDLS and CDR2 is YYNGEE in the germline V gene. The CDR3 reads CASSVSAGTDTQYF. The CDR3 DNA reads TGTGCCAGCAGCGTATCAGCGGGCACAGATACGCAGTATTTT.

This chain connects TRBV4-1 to TRBJ1-1, with D hard to call. The CDR3 runs to 16 residues. Germline-derived CDR1 and CDR2 are MGHRA and YSYEKL. The ends were cut back, 0 bases at V and 8 bases at J, with 19 bases in the middle. The CDR3 loop is CASSQEEWRVPPEAFF. CDR3 coding DNA: TGCGCCAGCAGCCAAGAAGAGTGGAGGGTCCCGCCCGAAGCTTTCTTT.

J is TRBJ1-1 and V is TRBV27; TRBD1 matches at 7 bases. V was clipped by 5 bases and J by 5 bases; unmatched bases: 17. CDR3 length equals 17 residues. Germline lookup yields CDR1 MNHEY and CDR2 SMNVEV (reference sequence). Here the CDR3 DNA reads TGTGCCAGCAGTCCAGGACAGGTCAAAGGGAGTTGGACTGAAGCTTTCTTT. The encoded protein is CASSPGQVKGSWTEAFF.

This rearrangement joins TRBV18 to TRBJ2-7; TRBD1 matches 10 bases. J lost 6 bases, V lost 4 bases, and 6 bases had no gene match. From germline, CDR1 is KGHSH and CDR2 LQKENI. This CDR3 is 14 amino acids long. CDR3: CASSQTGTGVEQYF. CDR3 sequence (DNA): TGTGCCAGCTCACAGACCGGGACAGGGGTCGAGCAGTACTTC.

The gene calls are TRBV5-1 and TRBJ2-7, with 10 bases matching TRBD1. Germline V gene sequence: CDR1 SGHRS, CDR2 YFSETQ. Germline trimming cut 4 bases from V and 4 bases from J; bases unmatched to any gene: 8. This CDR3 region has 15 residues. The CDR3 region is CASSGSGTGVYEQYF. The CDR3 DNA follows: TGCGCCAGCAGCGGATCCGGGACAGGGGTGTACGAGCAGTACTTC.

The chain is built from TRBV5-4 and TRBJ1-2; possibly TRBD1 for D (5 bases). Trimming pared 4 bases from V and 7 bases from J, leaving 14 bases between. The CDR3 is 13 residues long. Germline V gene data show CDR1 as SGHNT and CDR2 as YYREEE (reference sequence). In nucleotides, the CDR3 is TGTGCCAGCAGCCCGACCGGGGGTTTTGGCTACACCTTC. Amino acid sequence: CASSPTGGFGYTF.

The genes are TRBV27 and TRBJ2-7; tentative D call: TRBD2 (6 bases). CDR3 length: 15 residues. V was shortened by 3 bases and J by 2 bases, with 14 bases between the two germline ends. Germline lookup yields CDR1 MNHEY and CDR2 SMNVEV (reference sequence). The CDR3: CASSFAAGRAYEQYF. The DNA for the CDR3 is TGTGCCAGCAGTTTCGCGGCGGGGCGCGCCTACGAGCAGTACTTC.

This clone has more than one count but fewer than ten. V and J are TRBV10-3 and TRBJ1-1, with D maybe TRBD1 (6 bases). There are 13 residues in the CDR3. The germline V gene encodes CDR1 ENHRY and CDR2 SYGVKD. V was pared by 6 bases and J by 3 bases, with 11 bases between. The CDR3 reads CAIRDRWDTEAFF. CDR3 nucleotides: TGTGCCATCAGGGACAGATGGGACACTGAAGCTTTCTTT.

The V and J genes are TRBV10-3 and TRBJ1-6, with TRBD1 as a possible D gene (5 bases). There are 14 residues in the CDR3. Germline V gene lookup returns CDR1 ENHRY and CDR2 SYGVKD. V was clipped by 7 bases and J by 3 bases, with 10 bases between them. This chain's CDR3 is CAIILDSYNSPLHF. CDR3 coding DNA: TGTGCCATCATTTTAGACAGCTATAATTCACCCCTCCACTTT.

The chain is built from TRBV28 and TRBJ2-5; 11 bases are a match to TRBD1. Germline trimming cut 6 bases from V and 1 base from J; bases unmatched to any gene: 1. CDR1 is MDHEN and CDR2 is SYDVKM in the germline V gene. This CDR3 contains 14 residues. CDR3 amino acids: CASRGTGGQETQYF. The CDR3 DNA sequence: TGTGCCAGCAGGGGGACAGGGGGCCAAGAGACCCAGTACTTC.

This clone was seen more than once but under ten times. V is TRBV19 and J is TRBJ1-5; TRBD1 matches at 9 bases. This CDR3 region has 12 residues. The V and J ends lost 9 bases and 9 bases, in that order; junction bases with no gene match: 6. Germline V gene lookup returns CDR1 LNHDA and CDR2 SQIVND (reference sequence). CDR3 protein: CASEGQGGPQHF. Here the CDR3 DNA reads TGTGCCAGCGAGGGACAGGGTGGGCCCCAGCATTTT.

This clone has just one count. This sequence joins TRBV7-8 and TRBJ1-1, with unresolved D. CDR1 and CDR2 (germline): SGHVS, FQNEAQ. The CDR3 runs 14 residues. Trimming took 4 bases from V and 1 from J, leaving 10 bases between them. The CDR3 coding sequence is TGTGCCAGCAGCTCCGTTGGGCCGAACACTGAAGCTTTCTTT. The encoded protein is CASSSVGPNTEAFF.

In its sample, this clone was seen once. J is TRBJ2-2 and V is TRBV7-6; D gene unclear. The CDR3 loop spans 17 amino acids. Germline lookup yields CDR1 SGHVS and CDR2 FNYEAQ. The V end was cut by 1 base, the J end by 5 bases, with 17 bases between. The CDR3 nucleotides are TGTGCCAGCAGCTTAGATCCTCCTTCCAGAAATACCGGGGAGCTGTTTTTT. This sequence encodes CASSLDPPSRNTGELFF.

The CDR3 DNA sequence: TGTGCCAGCACCTCCTACAGTTCCACGAATGGCTACACCTTC. Amino acid sequence: CASTSYSSTNGYTF. V and J are TRBV7-9 and TRBJ1-2; no clear D. V was clipped by 7 bases and J by 6 bases, with 18 bases between them. The CDR3 runs 14 residues. CDR1 and CDR2 (germline): SEHNR, FQNEAQ (reference sequence).

V gene TRBV7-9 combines with J gene TRBJ1-3; unclear D gene. This CDR3 comprises 16 residues. Germline assignment: CDR1 SEHNR and CDR2 FQNEAQ (reference sequence). V lost 5 bases and J 0 bases, leaving 14 bases between the germline ends. CDR3 nucleotides: TGTGCCAGCAGCCCCCCCCTTGGGCACTCTGGAAACACCATATATTTT. The encoded protein is CASSPPLGHSGNTIYF.

This clone was detected only a few times. The genes are TRBV21-1 and TRBJ2-7; the D call in the table, TRBD1, was not verified against the DNA. TRBV21-1 is recorded as a pseudogene. This CDR3 has 15 amino acids. CDR3 sequence: CASIPYGDKRYEQYF. CDR3 bases: TGTGCCAGCATCCCCTATGGGGACAAACGCTACGAGCAGTACTTC.